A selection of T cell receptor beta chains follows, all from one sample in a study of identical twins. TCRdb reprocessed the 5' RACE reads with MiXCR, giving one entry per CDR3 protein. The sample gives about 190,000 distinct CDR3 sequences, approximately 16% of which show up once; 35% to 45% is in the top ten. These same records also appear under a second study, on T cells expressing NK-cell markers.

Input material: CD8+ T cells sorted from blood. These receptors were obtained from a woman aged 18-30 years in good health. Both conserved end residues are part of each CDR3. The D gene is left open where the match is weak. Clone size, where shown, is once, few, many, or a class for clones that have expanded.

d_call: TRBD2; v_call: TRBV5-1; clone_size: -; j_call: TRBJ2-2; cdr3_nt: TGCGCCAGCTTACCCCACGCCATAGAGAGCGGGGATATGAACACCGGGGAGCTGTTTTTT; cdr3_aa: CASLPHAIESGDMNTGELFF
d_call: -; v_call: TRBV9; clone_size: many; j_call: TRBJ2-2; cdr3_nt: TGTGCCAGCAGCGGAGGTGCGAACACCGGGGAGCTGTTTTTT; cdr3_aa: CASSGGANTGELFF
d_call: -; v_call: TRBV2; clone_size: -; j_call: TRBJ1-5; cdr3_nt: TGTGCCACTTCAGGGACTCTTCAGCCCCAGCATTTT; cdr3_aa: CATSGTLQPQHF
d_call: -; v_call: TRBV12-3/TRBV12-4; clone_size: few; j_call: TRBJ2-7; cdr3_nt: TGTGCCAGCAGCTCCAGTTCCGAGCAGTACTTC; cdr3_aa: CASSSSSEQYF
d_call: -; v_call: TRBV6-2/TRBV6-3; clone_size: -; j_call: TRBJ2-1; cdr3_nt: TGTGCCAGCAGCCTCACAGGGCGCAATGAGCAGTTCTTC; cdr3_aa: CASSLTGRNEQFF
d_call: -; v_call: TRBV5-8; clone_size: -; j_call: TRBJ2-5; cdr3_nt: TGTGCCAGCAGCAGAAATAGACACCGGTTCGGGGAGACCCAGTACTTC; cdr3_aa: CASSRNRHRFGETQYF
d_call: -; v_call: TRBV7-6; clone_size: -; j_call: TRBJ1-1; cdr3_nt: TGTGCCAGCAGTGGGGTTAACGGGGAGGGTAACACTGAAGCTTTCTTT; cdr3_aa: CASSGVNGEGNTEAFF
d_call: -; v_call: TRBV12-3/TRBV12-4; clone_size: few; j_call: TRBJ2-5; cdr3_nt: TGTGCCAGCAGCATGGGTCTCCCCCCGGCCCAGTACTTC; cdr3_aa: CASSMGLPPAQYF
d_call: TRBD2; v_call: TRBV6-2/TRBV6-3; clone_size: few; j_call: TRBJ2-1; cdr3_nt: TGTGCCAGCAGTCCCCCGACTAGCGGGGGGACGAACCAAAAGAGCTCCTACAATGAGCAGTTCTTC; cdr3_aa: CASSPPTSGGTNQKSSYNEQFF
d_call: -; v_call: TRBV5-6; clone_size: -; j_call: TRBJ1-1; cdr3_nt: TGTGCCAGCAGCTTCGGTCCCATTCTAACAGGATCGTACACTGAAGCTTTCTTT; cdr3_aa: CASSFGPILTGSYTEAFF
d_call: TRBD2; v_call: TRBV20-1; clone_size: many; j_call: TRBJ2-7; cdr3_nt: TGCAGTGCGCGGACTAGCGGTTCCTACGAGCAGTACTTC; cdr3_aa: CSARTSGSYEQYF
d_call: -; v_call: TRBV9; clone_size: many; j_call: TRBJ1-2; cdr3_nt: TGTGCCAGCGAGGGGGGATCTAACTATGGCTACACCTTC; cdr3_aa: CASEGGSNYGYTF
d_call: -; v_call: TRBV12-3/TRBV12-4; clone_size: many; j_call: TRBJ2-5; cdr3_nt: TGTGCCAGCAGTTTTTCGGGGGAGACCCAGTACTTC; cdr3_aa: CASSFSGETQYF
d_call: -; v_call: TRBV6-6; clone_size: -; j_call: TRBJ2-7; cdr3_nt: TGTGCCAGCAGCCACGGGGAAGGGCAGTACTTC; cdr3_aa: CASSHGEGQYF
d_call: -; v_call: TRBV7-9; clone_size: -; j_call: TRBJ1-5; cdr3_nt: TGTGCCAGCAGCTTCGGCGGGATAAATCAGCCCCAGCATTTT; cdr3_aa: CASSFGGINQPQHF
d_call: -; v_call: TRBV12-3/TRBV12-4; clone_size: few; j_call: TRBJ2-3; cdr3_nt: TGTGCCAGCAGTTTAGGCTCAGCCGAGCCGGATACGCAGTATTTT; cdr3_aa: CASSLGSAEPDTQYF
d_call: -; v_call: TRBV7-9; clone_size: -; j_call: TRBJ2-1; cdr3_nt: TGTGCCAGCACCCCATTGACCATTAGCTCCTACAATGAGCAGTTCTTC; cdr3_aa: CASTPLTISSYNEQFF
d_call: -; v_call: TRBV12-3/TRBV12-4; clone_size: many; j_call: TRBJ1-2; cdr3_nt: TGTGCCAGCAGTCAGGGGAGCCATGGCTACACCTTC; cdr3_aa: CASSQGSHGYTF
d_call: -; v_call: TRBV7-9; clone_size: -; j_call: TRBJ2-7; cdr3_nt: TGTGCCAGCAGCCTCGGAGAGACGAGCTCCTACGAGCAGTACTTC; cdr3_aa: CASSLGETSSYEQYF
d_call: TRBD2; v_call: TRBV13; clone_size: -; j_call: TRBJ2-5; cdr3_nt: TGTGCCAGCAGCTTAGGCGGACTAGCGGGAGTAGCGGGAGAGACCCAGTACTTC; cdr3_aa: CASSLGGLAGVAGETQYF
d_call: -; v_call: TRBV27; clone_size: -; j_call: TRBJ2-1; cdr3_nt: TGTGCCAGCCAGCCGGGGACCTCTAGCAAATATGAGCAGTTCTTC; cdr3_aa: CASQPGTSSKYEQFF
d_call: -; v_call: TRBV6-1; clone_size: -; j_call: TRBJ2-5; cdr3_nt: TGTGCCAGCAGGCCCATGAGATCAGAGACCCAGTACTTC; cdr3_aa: CASRPMRSETQYF
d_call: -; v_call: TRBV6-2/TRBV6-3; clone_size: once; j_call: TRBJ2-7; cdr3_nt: TGTGCCAGCGGCTCAATTCTCCGAAGTAGTTACGAGCAGTACTTC; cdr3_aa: CASGSILRSSYEQYF
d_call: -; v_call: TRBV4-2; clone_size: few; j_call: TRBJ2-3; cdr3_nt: TGTGCCAGCAGCCAAGATCCCCCAACGGGGGGCCTCACAGATACGCAGTATTTT; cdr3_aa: CASSQDPPTGGLTDTQYF
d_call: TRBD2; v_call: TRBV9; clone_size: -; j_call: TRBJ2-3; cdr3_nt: TGTGCCAGCAGCCCTCGGACTAGCGGGGGCCCGGGCACAGATACGCAGTATTTT; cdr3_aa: CASSPRTSGGPGTDTQYF
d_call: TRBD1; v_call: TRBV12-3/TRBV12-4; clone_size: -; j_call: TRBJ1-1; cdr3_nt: TGTGCCAGCAGTCGACTCCAGGGGGAGACTGAAGCTTTCTTT; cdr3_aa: CASSRLQGETEAFF
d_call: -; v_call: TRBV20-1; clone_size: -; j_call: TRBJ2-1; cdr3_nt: TGCAGTGCTAGGGATCCCCGGAGCTCCTACAATGAGCAGTTCTTC; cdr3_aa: CSARDPRSSYNEQFF
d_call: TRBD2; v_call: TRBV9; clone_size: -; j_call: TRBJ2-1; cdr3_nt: TGTGCCAGCAGCGTGGGGGGGGGGTCTGAGCAGTTCTTC; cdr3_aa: CASSVGGGSEQFF
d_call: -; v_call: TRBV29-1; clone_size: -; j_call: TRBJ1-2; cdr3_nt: TGCAGCGTTCCCTCGGGGGTCTATGGCTACACCTTC; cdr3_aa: CSVPSGVYGYTF
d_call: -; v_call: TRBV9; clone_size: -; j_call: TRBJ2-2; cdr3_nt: TGTGCCAGCAGCGTAGAGCCCTACGGGGAGCTGTTTTTT; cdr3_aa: CASSVEPYGELFF
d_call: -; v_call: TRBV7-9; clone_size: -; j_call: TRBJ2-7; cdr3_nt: TGTGCCAGCAGCTTAGGGTTTAACGAGCAGTACTTC; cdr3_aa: CASSLGFNEQYF
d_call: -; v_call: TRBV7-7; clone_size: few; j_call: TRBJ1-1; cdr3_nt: TGTGCTAGCAGCTTGGTACAAAGCACTGAAGCTTTCTTT; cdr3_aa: CASSLVQSTEAFF
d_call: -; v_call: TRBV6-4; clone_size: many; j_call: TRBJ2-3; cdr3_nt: TGTGCCAGCAGTGACGGTTCTAGCACAGATACGCAGTATTTT; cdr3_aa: CASSDGSSTDTQYF
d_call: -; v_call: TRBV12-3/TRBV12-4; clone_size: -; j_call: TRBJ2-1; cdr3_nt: TGTGCCAGCAGTTTAACAGGTAGCAATGAGCAGTTCTTC; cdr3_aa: CASSLTGSNEQFF
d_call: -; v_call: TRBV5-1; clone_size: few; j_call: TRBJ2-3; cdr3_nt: TGCGCCAGCAGCTTGCGGGCGGGGATCACAGATACGCAGTATTTT; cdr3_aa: CASSLRAGITDTQYF
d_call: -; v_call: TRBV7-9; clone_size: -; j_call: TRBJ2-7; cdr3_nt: TGTGCCAGCAGCTTCCAGGGCTCCTACGAGCAGTACTTC; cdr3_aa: CASSFQGSYEQYF
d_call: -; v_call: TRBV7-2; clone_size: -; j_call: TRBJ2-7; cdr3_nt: TGTGCCAGCAGCTTAATGGCGGGGTCCCCCTACGAGCAGTACTTC; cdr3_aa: CASSLMAGSPYEQYF
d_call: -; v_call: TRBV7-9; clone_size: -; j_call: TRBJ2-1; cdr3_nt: TGTGCCAGCAGCTCGAACAGCGGCCCCGGTGACAATGAGCAGTTCTTC; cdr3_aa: CASSSNSGPGDNEQFF
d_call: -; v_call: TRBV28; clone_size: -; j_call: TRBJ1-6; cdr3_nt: TGTGCCAGCTGGGACAATAATTCACCCCTCCACTTT; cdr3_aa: CASWDNNSPLHF